A selection of T cell receptor beta chains follows, all from one sample in a study of CD8+ T cells in alopecia areata. Assay used: immunoSEQ multiplex PCR; TCRdb lists only in-frame clones, some missing. The table has fewer than 250,000 clones, around two fifths seen once. Sample: CD4+ T cells sorted from blood, taken at approximately week 30, from a patient treated with tofacitinib. The receptors originated from a human donor with alopecia areata. Both conserved end residues are part of each CDR3. D genes are given only for firm matches. Not all rows give a size; the values are once, few, many and, for expanded clones, a class.

v_call,d_call,j_call,clone_size,cdr3_nt,cdr3_aa
TRBV4-1,NA,TRBJ2-5,few,TGCGCCAGCAGCCAAGGACAAGGACAGCAAGTAGAGACCCAGTACTTC,CASSQGQGQQVETQYF
TRBV2,NA,TRBJ2-7,NA,TGTGCCAGCAGTACCAGGGAGAGCTCCTACGAGCAGTACTTC,CASSTRESSYEQYF
TRBV10-3,TRBD1,TRBJ1-6,NA,TGTGCCATCAGTGACAGGGGACAGGGGGAAACACCCCTCCACTTT,CAISDRGQGETPLHF
TRBV28,NA,TRBJ1-3,NA,TGTGCCAGCAGATGGGGACCGCTCTCTGGAAACACCATATATTTT,CASRWGPLSGNTIYF
TRBV7-9,TRBD1,TRBJ1-1,few,TGTGCCAGCAGCTGGACAGGGTTTGGCGCTGAAGCTTTCTTT,CASSWTGFGAEAFF
TRBV11-2,TRBD1,TRBJ2-7,NA,TGTGCCAGCACCCGGGGACAGGCGAGTGACGAGCAGTACTTC,CASTRGQASDEQYF
TRBV7-9,NA,TRBJ2-3,few,TGTGCCAGCAGCTTCTCGAGCGGGCTTGATACGCAGTATTTT,CASSFSSGLDTQYF
TRBV7-9,NA,TRBJ2-5,NA,TGTGCCAGCAGCTTAGCGGGGGCAACAGAGACCCAGTACTTC,CASSLAGATETQYF
TRBV6-5,NA,TRBJ2-1,NA,TGTGCCAGCAGAAAGAGGGGACCGGAAGGGAATGAGCAGTTCTTC,CASRKRGPEGNEQFF
TRBV4-1,TRBD2,TRBJ2-1,NA,TGCGCCAGCAGCCAAGTTAATATGGGACTAGCGGAATCGGAGCAGTTCTTC,CASSQVNMGLAESEQFF
TRBV7-9,NA,TRBJ1-1,NA,TGTGCCAGCGGTAACACTGAAGCTTTCTTT,CASGNTEAFF
TRBV4-2,NA,TRBJ2-6,NA,TGTGCCAGCAGCCAAGATGGGGCCAGGGCTGGGGCCAACGTCCTGACTTTC,CASSQDGARAGANVLTF
TRBV7-9,NA,TRBJ1-1,NA,TGTGCCAGCAGCTTAGGCCAGGGGAGCACTGAAGCTTTCTTT,CASSLGQGSTEAFF
TRBV11-2,NA,TRBJ2-5,NA,TGTGCCAGCAGCCCCAAAGAGACCCAGTACTTC,CASSPKETQYF
TRBV29-1,TRBD1,TRBJ2-3,few,TGCAGCGTTGAGGATGAACAGGGGGGTAGCACAGATACGCAGTATTTT,CSVEDEQGGSTDTQYF
TRBV18,NA,TRBJ1-6,few,TGTGCCAGCTCACCGCAAGATAATTCACCCCTCCACTTT,CASSPQDNSPLHF
TRBV27,TRBD1,TRBJ2-2,few,TGTGCCAGCAGTGCATACAGGGGCTCCGGGGAGCTGTTTTTT,CASSAYRGSGELFF
TRBV20-1,NA,TRBJ1-2,NA,TGCAGTGCTAGGGAGGCTCGGAGCTACACCTTC,CSAREARSYTF
TRBV6-1,NA,TRBJ2-7,NA,TGTGCCAGCAGTGAAACCGGCATCTACTACGAGCAGTACTTC,CASSETGIYYEQYF
TRBV28,TRBD1,TRBJ2-5,NA,TGTGCCAGCAGTGACAGGGGTGCTTCCGGGACCCAGTACTTC,CASSDRGASGTQYF
TRBV6-5,NA,TRBJ2-6,few,TGTGCCAGCAGTCTGGACGGGTCTGGGGCCAACGTCCTGACTTTC,CASSLDGSGANVLTF
TRBV29-1,NA,TRBJ2-4,few,TGCAGCGTAAAGAAAGTTTCAGGAGCCAGGGGCTTAAACATTCAGTACTTC,CSVKKVSGARGLNIQYF
TRBV6-5,NA,TRBJ2-2,once,TGTGCCAGCAGTAGGACGATACAGGGAACCGGGGAGCTGTTTTTT,CASSRTIQGTGELFF
TRBV9,NA,TRBJ1-1,NA,TGTGCCAGCAGCGTAGGGCCCCACACTGAAGCTTTCTTT,CASSVGPHTEAFF
TRBV23-1,TRBD1,TRBJ2-6,NA,TGCGCCAGCAGTCACAGGACAGGGAGCTTGGTATCTGGGGCCAACGTCCTGACTTTC,CASSHRTGSLVSGANVLTF
TRBV6-5,NA,TRBJ1-1,few,TGTGCCAGCATTCGAAACACTGGTGCTGAAGCTTTCTTT,CASIRNTGAEAFF
TRBV7-9,TRBD1,TRBJ1-2,few,TGTGCCAGCAGCCCAAACCGGGACAGATCGGATGGCTACACCTTC,CASSPNRDRSDGYTF
TRBV30,NA,TRBJ1-2,NA,TGTGCCTGGAGTGCCTCCCGTGGCTACACCTTC,CAWSASRGYTF
TRBV7-2,NA,TRBJ1-1,few,TGTGCCAGCAGCCCCCGGACTCTGTACGCTGAAGCTTTCTTT,CASSPRTLYAEAFF
TRBV30,NA,TRBJ2-2,NA,TGTGCCTGGAGTGTAATGTCCGGGGAGCTGTTTTTT,CAWSVMSGELFF
TRBV20-1,NA,TRBJ1-2,NA,TGCAGTGCTACGATCGTTTATGGCTACACCTTC,CSATIVYGYTF
TRBV6-5,NA,TRBJ1-5,NA,TGTGCCAGCAGTTACTCACCAGGTCAGCCCCAGCATTTT,CASSYSPGQPQHF
TRBV2,NA,TRBJ1-2,NA,TGTGCCAGCAACCCGGCAGGGCTTAACTATGGCTACACCTTC,CASNPAGLNYGYTF
TRBV30,NA,TRBJ1-2,NA,TGTGCCTGGAGTATGATAGGGGGCTACACCTTC,CAWSMIGGYTF
TRBV5-1,NA,TRBJ2-7,many,TGCGCCAGCAGCTTGGAGGCCGGCTCCTACGAGCAGTACTTC,CASSLEAGSYEQYF
TRBV7-9,NA,TRBJ1-5,NA,TGTGCCAGCAGCTTAGTGGGGGAGAATCAGCCCCAGCATTTT,CASSLVGENQPQHF
TRBV6-5,NA,TRBJ1-4,NA,TGTGCCAGCAGCTTGGGCCTAAATAATGAAAAACTGTTTTTT,CASSLGLNNEKLFF
TRBV6-5,TRBD1,TRBJ2-7,once,TGTGCCAGCAGCTATAGGGACAGGGTAACCTACGAGCAGTACTTC,CASSYRDRVTYEQYF
TRBV5-5,NA,TRBJ1-1,few,TGTGCCAGCAGCCCCGACGGGAGGACTGAAGCTTTCTTT,CASSPDGRTEAFF
TRBV10-3,TRBD2,TRBJ2-1,few,TGTGCCATCAGTGAGAAGAGCGGGAGCTCCTACAATGAGCAGTTCTTC,CAISEKSGSSYNEQFF
TRBV15,NA,TRBJ2-5,few,TGTGCCACCAGCAGAGATCGGGAAGAGACCCAGTACTTC,CATSRDREETQYF